The present T cell receptor (beta chain) was sequenced within a study of T cells in Graves' hyperthyroidism and ophthalmopathy. Amplified TCR beta CDR3 regions came from RNA transcripts. Initially, a first-round RT-PCR of the TCR CDR3 employed the HTBI primer set. Each CDR3 protein is one row after TCRdb ran MiXCR on the multiplex PCR reads. The data hold about 620,000 distinct CDR3 sequences, with 16% observed a single time. This clonotype was picked up a small number of times. As yet, its antigen is unknown. Germline CDR1 reads MNHEY; CDR2 reads SVGAGI. The CDR3 runs 14 residues. V was clipped by 3 bases and J by 1 base, with 9 bases between them. General study results and limits: Blood held most thyroid clonotypes expanded above 0.001 frequency.

Participants, patients aged 18 to 65, had newly diagnosed hyperthyroidism with a duration under 2 months. Isolation of PBMCs was performed on around 9.8 ml fresh peripheral blood. The TCR was taken from a woman aged 30 to 39 with Graves' hyperthyroidism. This rearrangement joins TRBV6-5 to TRBJ1-1; D perhaps matches TRBD1 (6 bases). The sample taken for sequencing was blood. CDR3 DNA sequence: TGTGCCAGCAGTTATGGGGGCTCGAACACTGAAGCTTTCTTT. Residues: CASSYGGSNTEAFF.